The 14 T cell receptor beta chains reported below all come from one sample, sequenced in a study of regulatory dendritic cells for organ transplantation. Clones were read by immunoSEQ multiplex PCR, and TCRdb kept only the in-frame ones, dropping some. Of around 30,000 clones detected, more than 65% appear once; the ten largest clones hold roughly 0.4%. The material sequenced was naive CD8+ T cells from blood. Subset specified: CD45RA+ naive T cells. The receptors originated from a human donor in good health.

The J gene is TRBJ2-3, the V gene TRBV7-7; TRBD1 aligns across 10 bases. Losses at the gene ends were 5 bases for V and 5 bases for J; bases not matched to a gene: 4. The CDR3 covers 14 residues. Germline V gives CDR1 SSHAT, CDR2 FNYEAQ (reference sequence). The CDR3 DNA is TGTGCCAGCAGCATGGGACAGGGGAAAGATACGCAGTATTTT. Translation: CASSMGQGKDTQYF. Using reference TRBV7-7 and TRBJ2-3 for the parts outside the CDR3, the full variable domain is GAGVSQSPRYKVTKRGQDVTLRCDPISSHATLYWYQQALGQGPEFLTYFNYEAQPDKSGLPSDRFSAERPEGSISTLTIQRTEQRDSAMYRCASSMGQGKDTQYFGPGTRLTVL.

V gene TRBV9 combines with J gene TRBJ1-1, with D tentatively TRBD1 (6 bases). V was trimmed by 4 bases and J by 4 bases, leaving 20 bases between them. The CDR3 runs to 16 residues. The germline gives CDR1 SGDLS, CDR2 YYNGEE. The CDR3 spells CASSLFKGGAGTEAFF. CDR3 DNA sequence: TGTGCCAGCAGCCTATTCAAAGGGGGGGCTGGCACTGAAGCTTTCTTT.

The chain employs TRBV29-1 and TRBJ2-2; 7 bases agree with TRBD2. Germline CDR1 is SQVTM and CDR2 is ANQGSEA. This CDR3 spans 14 amino acids. V trimming: 2 bases; J trimming: 4 bases; junction bases outside the gene matches: 4. CDR3 sequence reads: CSVEWGGSTGELFF. CDR3 bases: TGCAGCGTTGAATGGGGGGGGAGCACCGGGGAGCTGTTTTTT.

The chain joins TRBV14 to TRBJ2-3; tentative D call: TRBD2 (6 bases). The V end was cut by 5 bases, the J end by 2 bases, with 14 bases between. The CDR3 runs 15 residues. Looked up from germline, CDR1 is SGHDN and CDR2 is FVKESK. In DNA, the CDR3 is TGTGCCAGCAGCAACCCCGGGGGTTCCACAGATACGCAGTATTTT. As protein: CASSNPGGSTDTQYF.

V usage is TRBV2 and J usage is TRBJ2-2; 9 bases match TRBD1. This CDR3 is built from 18 residues. The germline gives CDR1 SNHLY, CDR2 FYNNEI. V lost 6 bases and J lost 0; bases outside the gene matches: 11. CDR3 sequence: CASSHRGTGITNTGELFF. CDR3 in DNA: TGTGCCAGCAGCCACCGAGGGACAGGGATTACGAACACCGGGGAGCTGTTTTTT.

The chain recombines TRBV25-1 with TRBJ2-1; D not resolved. V lost 1 base and J lost 9, with 10 bases in between. The CDR3 loop spans 13 amino acids. The germline V gene has CDR1 MGHDK and CDR2 SYGVNS. DNA for the CDR3: TGTGCCAGCAGTGAATGGGCTAACGCTGAGCAGTTCTTC. It is translated as CASSEWANAEQFF.

The chain uses TRBV5-1 and TRBJ1-1; D call uncertain. Germline V lookup: CDR1 SGHRS, CDR2 YFSETQ. V was pared by 5 bases and J by 3 bases, with 5 bases between. This CDR3 is 11 amino acids long. CDR3 amino acids: CASREDTEAFF. The CDR3 bases are TGCGCCAGCAGGGAGGACACTGAAGCTTTCTTT.

This clone was observed a few times. This chain links TRBV9 with TRBJ2-7; TRBD2 is a possible D gene (6 bases). V was trimmed by 0 bases and J by 3 bases, leaving 13 bases between them. Per the germline V gene, CDR1 is SGDLS and CDR2 is YYNGEE. CDR3 length: 15 amino acids. CDR3 in DNA: TGTGCCAGCAGCGTAGGTGGGACTCCCGTCTACGAGCAGTACTTC. It specifies CASSVGGTPVYEQYF.

This rearrangement joins TRBV9 to TRBJ2-5; 9 bases align to TRBD1. The germline V gene has CDR1 SGDLS and CDR2 YYNGEE. J lost 2 bases, V lost 4 bases, and 6 bases had no gene match. The CDR3 is 15 amino acids. The chain's CDR3 is CASSFGQGNQETQYF. The CDR3 nucleotides are TGTGCCAGCAGCTTTGGACAGGGGAATCAAGAGACCCAGTACTTC.

Turning to this clone: No DNA is shown, since the ends of the CDR3 on it are uncertain; the CDR3 is the one TCRdb lists. The CDR3 loop is CASSSSGLPTDEQFF. This sequence joins TRBV27 and TRBJ2-1; TRBD2 is taken as the D call from the table, unchecked against the DNA. Germline V gives CDR1 MNHEY, CDR2 SMNVEV (reference sequence). The CDR3 totals 15 residues, both ends included.

The rearrangement uses TRBV20-1 and TRBJ2-1, with D hard to call. V was clipped by 6 bases and J by 4 bases, with 4 bases between them. The length of the CDR3 is 10 residues. CDR1 DFQATT and CDR2 SNEGSKA come from the germline V gene (reference sequence). CDR3 sequence: CSARYNEQFF. Written as DNA, the CDR3 is TGCAGTGCGCGGTACAATGAGCAGTTCTTC.

This chain uses TRBV14 with TRBJ1-2, with 9 nucleotides matching TRBD1. From germline, CDR1 is SGHDN and CDR2 FVKESK. The CDR3 sequence is 14 residues long. The ends lost 3 bases at V and 6 bases at J; junction bases unmatched: 5. The CDR3 nucleotides are TGTGCCAGCAGCCAGACAGGGGGAAGAGATGGCTACACCTTC. It encodes CASSQTGGRDGYTF. Full variable domain (outside the CDR3, taken from reference TRBV14 and TRBJ1-2): EAGVTQFPSHSVIEKGQTVTLRCDPISGHDNLYWYRRVMGKEIKFLLHFVKESKQDESGMPNNRFLAERTGGTYSTLKVQPAELEDSGVYFCASSQTGGRDGYTFGSGTRLTVV.

V is TRBV29-1 and J is TRBJ2-2; no clear D. The CDR3 is 15 amino acids. Germline V gene data show CDR1 as SQVTM and CDR2 as ANQGSEA. Trimming took off 5 bases at V and 3 bases at J, with 16 bases between the two ends. The CDR3 loop reads CSVLPSLRDTGELFF. The DNA of the CDR3 is TGCAGCGTTCTACCCAGTCTTCGGGACACCGGGGAGCTGTTTTTT.

The genes are TRBV6-5 and TRBJ2-2, with 9 bases lining up with TRBD1. The CDR3 is 15 residues long. Trimming removed 6 bases from V and 7 bases from J; junction bases left unmatched: 9. CDR1 is MNHEY and CDR2 is SVGAGI in the germline V gene. The CDR3 loop reads CASSDPDRGGGELFF. The CDR3 DNA is TGTGCCAGCAGCGATCCGGACAGGGGTGGCGGGGAGCTGTTTTTT.